These 19 T cell receptor beta chains came from one sample sequenced in a study of shared clonotypes between healthy human individuals. The protocol was immunoSEQ multiplex PCR, while the TCRdb copy is restricted to in-frame clones and leaves out a portion. The data show over 95,000 clones, with roughly 45% seen just once and approximately 16% held by the top ten. The sample comprised PBMCs. These receptors all come from a middle-aged woman in good health. Some clones in this sample may be carry-over from other donors' samples.

DNA for the CDR3: TGTGCCAGCAGCGGTAGCGGACACAATGAGCAGTTCTTC. Amino acid sequence: CASSGSGHNEQFF. The chain recombines TRBV9 with TRBJ2-1, with TRBD2 as a possible D gene (6 bases). Per germline, CDR1 SGDLS and CDR2 YYNGEE. This CDR3 contains 13 residues. V lost 3 bases to trimming and J lost 5 bases, with 9 bases between them.

This clone was found a few times. The rearrangement joins TRBV5-1 to TRBJ2-6, with TRBD1 as a possible D gene (6 bases). The CDR3 runs 17 residues. Trimming took 4 bases from V and 4 from J, leaving 18 bases between them. Germline V CDR1 and CDR2: SGHRS, YFSETQ. The CDR3 DNA sequence: TGCGCCAGCAGCGCAAACCCTACAGGGTGGGGGGCCAACGTCCTGACTTTC. Translated, it gives CASSANPTGWGANVLTF.

This clone was seen a handful of times. The V gene is TRBV6-5, the J gene TRBJ1-1; D unresolved. Trimming took 4 bases from V and 1 from J, leaving 10 bases between them. Germline CDR1 MNHEY, CDR2 SVGAGI. The CDR3 is 14 residues long. Written as DNA, the CDR3 is TGTGCCAGCAGTTTAAATTGGAGGAACACTGAAGCTTTCTTT. Its protein product is CASSLNWRNTEAFF.

The rearrangement uses TRBV29-1 and TRBJ1-1, with D unresolved. This CDR3 spans 13 amino acids. In germline, CDR1 is SQVTM, CDR2 ANQGSEA. Deletions cut 4 bases from V and 2 bases from J, with 11 bases between. The CDR3 reads CSVGREPNTEAFF. The CDR3 DNA reads as TGCAGCGTTGGGCGGGAACCCAACACTGAAGCTTTCTTT.

This clone is medium-sized within its sample. The V gene is TRBV2, the J gene TRBJ1-1; possibly TRBD1 for D (5 bases). CDR3 length: 13 residues. In germline, CDR1 is SNHLY, CDR2 FYNNEI. V lost 4 bases and J 5 bases, leaving 11 bases between the germline ends. In DNA, the CDR3 is TGTGCCAGCAGTGTGGGGGGTGGGACTGAAGCTTTCTTT. Amino acid sequence: CASSVGGGTEAFF.

Note on this clone: A much larger clone lies a single base off, so this may be a read error. CDR3 loop: CASSLVHSNQPQHF. The CDR3 DNA follows: TGTGCCAGCAGCTTAGTTCATAGCAATCAGCCCCAGCATTTT. The chain combines TRBV7-2 with TRBJ1-5, with unresolved D. Germline CDR1 SGHTA, CDR2 FQGNSA. V gave up 1 base and J gave up 0 bases, with 4 bases separating them. The CDR3 is made up of 14 amino acids.

This clone was counted a few times. CDR3 bases: TGTGCCAGCAGTTATACCTACGAGCAGTACTTC. It translates to CASSYTYEQYF. The rearrangement uses TRBV6-5 and TRBJ2-7; D uncertain. The CDR3 sequence is 11 residues long. Germline loops: CDR1 MNHEY, CDR2 SVGAGI. V was clipped by 3 bases and J by 2 bases, with 2 bases between them.

This clone showed up just a few times. The J gene is TRBJ1-2, the V gene TRBV9; TRBD1 aligns across 7 bases. After removal of 3 bases from V and 4 bases from J, the junction contained 9 bases not matched to a gene. Germline lookup yields CDR1 SGDLS and CDR2 YYNGEE. CDR3 length: 15 amino acids. This CDR3 is CASSAPATGFYGYTF. The CDR3 region has the DNA TGTGCCAGCAGCGCCCCGGCGACAGGGTTCTATGGCTACACCTTC. The full variable domain, with the rest looked up from reference TRBV9 and TRBJ1-2, is DSGVTQTPKHLITATGQRVTLRCSPRSGDLSVYWYQQSLDQGLQFLIQYYNGEERAKGNILERFSAQQFPDLHSELNLSSLELGDSALYFCASSAPATGFYGYTFGSGTRLTVV.

In its sample, this clone was seen a few times. J is TRBJ1-6 and V is TRBV2; 9 nucleotides line up with TRBD1. Looked up from germline, CDR1 is SNHLY and CDR2 is FYNNEI. Trimming at V came to 7 bases and at J to 5 bases, leaving 6 bases not matched to a gene. The CDR3 consists of 15 residues. In DNA, the CDR3 is TGTGCCAGCAACCGCCGGACAGGGGATAATTCACCCCTCCACTTT. Amino acid sequence: CASNRRTGDNSPLHF.

Many counts were recorded for this clone. This chain uses TRBV7-9 with TRBJ1-2; tentative D call: TRBD1 (6 bases). Looked up from germline, CDR1 is SEHNR and CDR2 is FQNEAQ (reference sequence). The CDR3 sequence is 13 residues long. V was pared by 1 base and J by 8 bases, with 11 bases between. CDR3 coding DNA: TGTGCCAGCAGCTTAGACACAGGGTCCGGCTACACCTTC. It codes for CASSLDTGSGYTF.

This clone was detected a few times. V gene TRBV27 combines with J gene TRBJ2-7; 12 bases fit TRBD2. Germline V gene sequence: CDR1 MNHEY, CDR2 SMNVEV (reference sequence). CDR3 length equals 14 residues. J lost 2 bases, V lost 6 bases, and 2 bases had no gene match. The CDR3 protein is CASRLAGGTYEQYF. The CDR3 coding sequence is TGTGCCAGCAGACTAGCGGGAGGCACCTACGAGCAGTACTTC.

As for this clone: This likely reflects a read error, since a far larger clone is one base away. This chain uses TRBV30 with TRBJ1-2; D not certain. The CDR3 is 13 residues long. V lost 0 bases and J lost 6, with 11 bases in between. Germline CDR1 and CDR2: GTSNPN and SVGIG (reference sequence). For the CDR3, the DNA is TGTGCCTGGAGTGTTGGTCAGAGCCATGGCTACACCTTC. Translation gives CAWSVGQSHGYTF.

V is TRBV30 and J is TRBJ2-7; no firm D call. The germline V gene encodes CDR1 GTSNPN and CDR2 SVGIG (reference sequence). The CDR3 covers 15 residues. Trimming took off 0 bases at V and 0 bases at J, with 12 bases between the two ends. The CDR3 here is CAWSVRGKSSYEQYF. CDR3 bases: TGTGCCTGGAGTGTACGAGGAAAGAGCTCCTACGAGCAGTACTTC. Based on the CDR3 plus reference TRBV30 and TRBJ2-7, the full variable domain is SQTIHQWPATLVQPVGSPLSLECTVEGTSNPNLYWYRQAAGRGLQLLFYSVGIGQISSEVPQNLSASRPQDRQFILSSKKLLLSDSGFYLCAWSVRGKSSYEQYFGPGTRLTVT.

The chain couples TRBV7-2 to TRBJ2-7; perhaps D is TRBD1 or TRBD2 (5 bases each). Germline CDR1 reads SGHTA; CDR2 reads FQGNSA. V lost 5 bases, J lost 3 bases, and 11 bases lay in between. The CDR3 is 13 residues long. The CDR3 sequence: CASSRFGGYEQYF. In DNA form, the CDR3 reads TGTGCCAGCAGCCGCTTTGGGGGCTACGAGCAGTACTTC.

This clone has a handful of counts. The CDR3 sequence: CASSFPTGSYTEAFF. The CDR3 nucleotides are TGTGCCAGCAGTTTCCCGACAGGCAGTTACACTGAAGCTTTCTTT. The rearrangement links TRBV28 to TRBJ1-1; D may be TRBD1 (6 bases). The CDR3 extends over 15 amino acids. V gave up 3 bases and J gave up 3 bases, with 14 bases separating them. The germline V gene has CDR1 MDHEN and CDR2 SYDVKM.

This clone was seen at least ten times. The chain couples TRBV4-3 to TRBJ2-7, with D tentatively TRBD1 or TRBD2 (6 bases each). CDR3 length equals 14 residues. The germline gives CDR1 LGHNA, CDR2 YSLEER. Trimming left V 0 bases short and J 5 bases short, with 11 bases between. CDR3 in amino acids: CASSQDTGRNEQYF. The CDR3 nucleotides read TGCGCCAGCAGCCAAGATACAGGGAGGAACGAGCAGTACTTC.

V is TRBV5-1 and J is TRBJ2-3; D gene uncertain. This CDR3 has 13 residues. Germline loops: CDR1 SGHRS, CDR2 YFSETQ. V dropped 4 bases and J dropped 0 bases, with 6 bases sitting between them. Written as DNA, the CDR3 is TGCGCCAGCAGCACCGGAAGCACAGATACGCAGTATTTT. Its protein product is CASSTGSTDTQYF. Together with reference TRBV5-1 and TRBJ2-3, the CDR3 gives the full variable domain: KAGVTQTPRYLIKTRGQQVTLSCSPISGHRSVSWYQQTPGQGLQFLFEYFSETQRNKGNFPGRFSGRQFSNSRSEMNVSTLELGDSALYLCASSTGSTDTQYFGPGTRLTVL.

This clone was found many times. V usage is TRBV7-8 and J usage is TRBJ2-7; 9 bases align to TRBD2. Germline values: CDR1 SGHVS, CDR2 FQNEAQ. CDR3 length equals 15 residues. With V trimmed by 5 bases and J by 6 bases, 11 bases remained unmatched. The CDR3 coding sequence is TGTGCCAGCAGCCCTCGGACTAGCGACCTAGGCGAGCAGTACTTC. Protein: CASSPRTSDLGEQYF.

This clone was counted ten times or more. This chain links TRBV6-5 with TRBJ2-3; the match to TRBD1 covers 10 bases. The length of the CDR3 is 16 residues. The V segment lost 2 bases and the J segment 6 bases; nucleotides outside the gene matches: 8. CDR1 and CDR2 (germline): MNHEY, SVGAGI. DNA for the CDR3: TGTGCCAGCAGTTACGGCCCAGGACAGGGGGAGGATACGCAGTATTTT. It translates to CASSYGPGQGEDTQYF.